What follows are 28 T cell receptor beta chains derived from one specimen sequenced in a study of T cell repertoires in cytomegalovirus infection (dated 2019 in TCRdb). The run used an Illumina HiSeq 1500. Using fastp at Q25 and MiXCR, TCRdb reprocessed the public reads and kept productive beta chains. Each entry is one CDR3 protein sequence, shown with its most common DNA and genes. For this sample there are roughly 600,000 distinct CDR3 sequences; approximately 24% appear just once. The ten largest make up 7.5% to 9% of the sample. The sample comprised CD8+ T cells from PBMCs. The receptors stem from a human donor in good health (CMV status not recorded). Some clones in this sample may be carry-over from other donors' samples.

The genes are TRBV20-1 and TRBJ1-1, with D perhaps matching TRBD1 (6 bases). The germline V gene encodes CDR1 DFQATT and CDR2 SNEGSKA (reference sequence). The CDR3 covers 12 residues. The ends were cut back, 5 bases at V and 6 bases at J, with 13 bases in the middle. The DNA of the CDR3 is TGCAGTGCTCGTAAAGGGGGGCCTGAAGCTTTCTTT. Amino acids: CSARKGGPEAFF.

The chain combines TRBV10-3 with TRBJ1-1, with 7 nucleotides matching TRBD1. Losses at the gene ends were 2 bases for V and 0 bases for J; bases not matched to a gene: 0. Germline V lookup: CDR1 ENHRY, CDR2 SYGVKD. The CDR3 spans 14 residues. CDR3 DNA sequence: TGTGCCATCAGTGAGGACAGGGTGAACACTGAAGCTTTCTTT. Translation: CAISEDRVNTEAFF.

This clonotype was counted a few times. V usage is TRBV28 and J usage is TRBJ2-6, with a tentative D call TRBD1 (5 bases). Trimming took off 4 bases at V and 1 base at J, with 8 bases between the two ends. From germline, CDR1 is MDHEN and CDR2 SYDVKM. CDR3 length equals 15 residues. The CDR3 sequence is CASSWGMSGANVLTF. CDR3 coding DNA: TGTGCCAGCAGTTGGGGCATGTCTGGGGCCAACGTCCTGACTTTC.

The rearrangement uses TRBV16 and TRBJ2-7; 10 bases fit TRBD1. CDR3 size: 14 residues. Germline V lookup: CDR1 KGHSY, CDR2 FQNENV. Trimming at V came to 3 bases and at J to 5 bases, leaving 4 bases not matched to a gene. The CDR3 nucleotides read TGTGCCAGCAGCCACTCCGGGACAGGGGACGAGCAGTACTTC. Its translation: CASSHSGTGDEQYF.

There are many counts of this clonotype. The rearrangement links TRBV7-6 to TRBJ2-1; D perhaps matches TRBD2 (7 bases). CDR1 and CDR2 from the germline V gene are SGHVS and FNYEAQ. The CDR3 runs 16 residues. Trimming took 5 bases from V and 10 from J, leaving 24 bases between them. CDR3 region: CASSSLGGAKIWEQFF. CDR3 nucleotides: TGTGCCAGCAGCAGCCTTGGGGGGGCGAAGATCTGGGAGCAGTTCTTC.

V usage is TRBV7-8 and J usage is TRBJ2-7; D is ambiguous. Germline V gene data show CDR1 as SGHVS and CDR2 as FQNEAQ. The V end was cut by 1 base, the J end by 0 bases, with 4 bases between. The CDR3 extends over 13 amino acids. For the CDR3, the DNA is TGTGCCAGCAGCTTAGAACTCTCCTACGAGCAGTACGTC. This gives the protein CASSLELSYEQYV.

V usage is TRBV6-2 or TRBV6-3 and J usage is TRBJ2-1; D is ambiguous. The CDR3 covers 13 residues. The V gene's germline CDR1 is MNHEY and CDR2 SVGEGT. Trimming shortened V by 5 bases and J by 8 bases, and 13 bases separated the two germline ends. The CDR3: CASSRSSLHEQFF. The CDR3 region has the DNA TGTGCCAGCAGTCGCAGTTCCTTACATGAGCAGTTCTTC.

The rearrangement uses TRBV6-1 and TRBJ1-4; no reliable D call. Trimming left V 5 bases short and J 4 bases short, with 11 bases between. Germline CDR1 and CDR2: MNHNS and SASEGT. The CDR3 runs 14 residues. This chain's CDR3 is CASSQNRFNEKLFF. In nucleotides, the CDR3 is TGTGCCAGCAGTCAAAACAGATTTAATGAAAAACTGTTTTTT.

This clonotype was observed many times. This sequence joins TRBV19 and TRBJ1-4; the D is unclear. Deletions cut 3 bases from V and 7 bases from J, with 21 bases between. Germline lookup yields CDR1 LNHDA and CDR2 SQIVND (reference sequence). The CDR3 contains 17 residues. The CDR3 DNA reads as TGTGCCAGTAGTATGGTTCAGGTGGCGGCGATTTGTGAAAAACTGTTTTTT. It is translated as CASSMVQVAAICEKLFF.

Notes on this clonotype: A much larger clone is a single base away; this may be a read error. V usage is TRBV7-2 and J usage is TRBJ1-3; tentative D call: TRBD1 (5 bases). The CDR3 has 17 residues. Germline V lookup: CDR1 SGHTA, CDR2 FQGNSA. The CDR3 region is CVSSLGVAGDSGNTIYF. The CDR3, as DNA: TGTGTCAGCAGCTTAGGGGTGGCAGGCGACTCTGGAAACACCATATATTTT. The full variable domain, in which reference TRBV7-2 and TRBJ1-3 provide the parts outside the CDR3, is GAGVSQSPSNKVTEKGKDVELRCDPISGHTALYWYRQSLGQGLEFLIYFQGNSAPDKSGLPSDRFSAERTGGSVSTLTIQRTQQEDSAVYLCVSSLGVAGDSGNTIYFGEGSWLTVV.

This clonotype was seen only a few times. CDR3: CASSAAGITEAFF. The CDR3 nucleotides are TGTGCCAGCAGCGCCGCGGGAATCACTGAAGCTTTCTTT. The genes are TRBV9 and TRBJ1-1; D ambiguous. Trimming removed 3 bases at V and 4 bases at J, with 10 bases between. The CDR3 length is 13 residues. From germline, CDR1 is SGDLS and CDR2 YYNGEE. Full variable domain (missing parts from reference TRBV9 and TRBJ1-1): DSGVTQTPKHLITATGQRVTLRCSPRSGDLSVYWYQQSLDQGLQFLIQYYNGEERAKGNILERFSAQQFPDLHSELNLSSLELGDSALYFCASSAAGITEAFFGQGTRLTVV.

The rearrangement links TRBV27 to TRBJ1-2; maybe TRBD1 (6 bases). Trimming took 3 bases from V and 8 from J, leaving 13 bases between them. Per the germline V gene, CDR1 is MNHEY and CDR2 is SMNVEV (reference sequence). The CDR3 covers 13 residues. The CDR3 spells CASSFVGAVGYTF. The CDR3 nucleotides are TGTGCCAGCAGTTTCGTGGGGGCCGTGGGCTACACCTTC.

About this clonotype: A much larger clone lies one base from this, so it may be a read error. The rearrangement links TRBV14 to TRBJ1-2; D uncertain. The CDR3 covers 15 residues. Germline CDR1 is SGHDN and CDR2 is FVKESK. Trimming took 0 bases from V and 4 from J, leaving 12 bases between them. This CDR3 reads CASSQDFQDSYGYTF. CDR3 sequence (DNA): TGTGCCAGCAGCCAAGATTTTCAGGATTCCTATGGCTACACCTTC.

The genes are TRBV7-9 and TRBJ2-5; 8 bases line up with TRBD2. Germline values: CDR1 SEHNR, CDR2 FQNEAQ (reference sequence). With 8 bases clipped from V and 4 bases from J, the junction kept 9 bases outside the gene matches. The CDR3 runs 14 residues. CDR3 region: CASVIGTRAETQYF. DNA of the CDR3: TGTGCCAGCGTCATAGGGACTAGAGCAGAGACCCAGTACTTC.

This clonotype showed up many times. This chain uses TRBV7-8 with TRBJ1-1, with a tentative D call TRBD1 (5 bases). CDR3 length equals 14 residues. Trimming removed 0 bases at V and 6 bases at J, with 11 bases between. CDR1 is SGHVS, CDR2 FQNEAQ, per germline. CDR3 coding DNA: TGTGCCAGCAGCTTAGCGGGGCGAGTCGCTGAAGCTTTCTTT. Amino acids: CASSLAGRVAEAFF.

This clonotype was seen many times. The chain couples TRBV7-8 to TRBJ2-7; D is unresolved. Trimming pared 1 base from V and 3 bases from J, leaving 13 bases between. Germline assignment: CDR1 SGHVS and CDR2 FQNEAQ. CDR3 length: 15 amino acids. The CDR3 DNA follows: TGTGCCAGCAGCTTAGGAGTCGCTCTACTCTACGAGCAGTACGTC. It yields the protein CASSLGVALLYEQYV.

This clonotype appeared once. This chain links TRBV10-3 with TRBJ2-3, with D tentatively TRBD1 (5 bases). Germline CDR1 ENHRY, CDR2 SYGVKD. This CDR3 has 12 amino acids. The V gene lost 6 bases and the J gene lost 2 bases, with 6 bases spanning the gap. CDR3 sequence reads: CAIRDTTDTQYF. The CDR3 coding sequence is TGTGCCATCAGGGACACCACAGATACGCAGTATTTT.

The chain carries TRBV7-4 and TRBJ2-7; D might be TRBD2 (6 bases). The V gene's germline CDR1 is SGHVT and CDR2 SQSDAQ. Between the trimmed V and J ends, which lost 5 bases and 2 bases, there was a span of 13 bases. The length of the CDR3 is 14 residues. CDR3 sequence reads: CASSLRGVAYEQYV. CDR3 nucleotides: TGTGCCAGCAGCCTCCGCGGGGTTGCCTACGAGCAGTACGTC.

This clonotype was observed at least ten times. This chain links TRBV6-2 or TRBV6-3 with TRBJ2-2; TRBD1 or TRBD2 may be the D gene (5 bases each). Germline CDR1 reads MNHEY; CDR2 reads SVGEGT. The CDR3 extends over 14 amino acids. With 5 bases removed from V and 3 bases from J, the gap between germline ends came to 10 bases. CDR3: CASSRRGDTGELFF. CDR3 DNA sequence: TGTGCCAGCAGTCGCAGAGGGGACACCGGGGAGCTGTTTTTT.

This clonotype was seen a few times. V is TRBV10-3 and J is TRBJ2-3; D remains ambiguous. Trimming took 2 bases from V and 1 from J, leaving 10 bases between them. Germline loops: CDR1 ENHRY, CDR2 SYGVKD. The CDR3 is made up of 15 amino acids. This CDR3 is CAISEGRMGTDTQYF. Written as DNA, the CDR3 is TGTGCCATCAGTGAGGGCAGGATGGGCACAGATACGCAGTATTTT.

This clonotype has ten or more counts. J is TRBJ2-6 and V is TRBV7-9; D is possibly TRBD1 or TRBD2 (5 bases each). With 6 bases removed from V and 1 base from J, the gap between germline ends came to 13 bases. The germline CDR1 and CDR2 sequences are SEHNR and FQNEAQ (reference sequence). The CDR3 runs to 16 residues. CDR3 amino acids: CASRGPSPSGANVLTF. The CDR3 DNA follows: TGTGCCAGCAGGGGACCCTCCCCATCTGGGGCCAACGTCCTGACTTTC.

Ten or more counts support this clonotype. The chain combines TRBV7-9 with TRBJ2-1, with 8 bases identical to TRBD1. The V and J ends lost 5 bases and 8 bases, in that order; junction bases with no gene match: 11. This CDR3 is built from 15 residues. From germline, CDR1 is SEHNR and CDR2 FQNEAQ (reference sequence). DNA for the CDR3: TGTGCCAGCAGCATAGGACAGGGCCTTATCGATGAGCAGTTCTTC. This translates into CASSIGQGLIDEQFF.

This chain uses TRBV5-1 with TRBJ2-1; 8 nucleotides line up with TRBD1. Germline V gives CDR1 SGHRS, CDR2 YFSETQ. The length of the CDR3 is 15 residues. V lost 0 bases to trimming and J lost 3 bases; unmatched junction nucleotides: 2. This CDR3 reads CASSLEDRDYNEQFF. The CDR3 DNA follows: TGCGCCAGCAGCTTGGAGGACAGGGACTACAATGAGCAGTTCTTC. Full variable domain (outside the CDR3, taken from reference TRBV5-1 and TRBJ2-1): KAGVTQTPRYLIKTRGQQVTLSCSPISGHRSVSWYQQTPGQGLQFLFEYFSETQRNKGNFPGRFSGRQFSNSRSEMNVSTLELGDSALYLCASSLEDRDYNEQFFGPGTRLTVL.

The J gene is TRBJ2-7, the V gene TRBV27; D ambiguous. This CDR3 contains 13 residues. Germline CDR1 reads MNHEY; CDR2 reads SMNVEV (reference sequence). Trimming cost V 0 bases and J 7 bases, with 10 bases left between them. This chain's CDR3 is CASSLSNLQEQYF. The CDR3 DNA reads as TGTGCCAGCAGTTTATCGAACCTCCAGGAGCAGTACTTC.

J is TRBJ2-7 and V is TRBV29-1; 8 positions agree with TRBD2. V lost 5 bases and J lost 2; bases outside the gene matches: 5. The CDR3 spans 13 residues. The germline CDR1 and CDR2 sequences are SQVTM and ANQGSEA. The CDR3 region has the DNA TGCAGCGTTCAGACTAGCGAGCCCTACGAGCAGTACTTC. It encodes CSVQTSEPYEQYF.

For the CDR3, the DNA is TGTGCCAGCAGCTCCAGGGACAGAGCAGACTATGGCTACACCTTC. This sequence encodes CASSSRDRADYGYTF. The rearrangement links TRBV7-9 to TRBJ1-2; 7 positions agree with TRBD1. Germline CDR1 and CDR2: SEHNR and FQNEAQ (reference sequence). J lost 3 bases, V lost 4 bases, and 8 bases had no gene match. This CDR3 spans 15 amino acids.

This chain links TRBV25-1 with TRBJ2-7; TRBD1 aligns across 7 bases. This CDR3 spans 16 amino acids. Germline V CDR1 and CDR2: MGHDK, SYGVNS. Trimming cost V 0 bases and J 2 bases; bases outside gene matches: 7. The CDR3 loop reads CASSEYFNRGPYEQYF. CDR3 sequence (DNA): TGTGCCAGCAGTGAATATTTTAACAGGGGCCCCTACGAGCAGTACTTC.

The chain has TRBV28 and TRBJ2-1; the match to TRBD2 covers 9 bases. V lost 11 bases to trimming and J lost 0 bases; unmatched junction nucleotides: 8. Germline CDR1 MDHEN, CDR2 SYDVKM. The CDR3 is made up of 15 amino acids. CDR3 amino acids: CAGAGGDSSYNEQFF. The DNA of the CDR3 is TGTGCCGGTGCGGGGGGGGATTCCTCCTACAATGAGCAGTTCTTC.